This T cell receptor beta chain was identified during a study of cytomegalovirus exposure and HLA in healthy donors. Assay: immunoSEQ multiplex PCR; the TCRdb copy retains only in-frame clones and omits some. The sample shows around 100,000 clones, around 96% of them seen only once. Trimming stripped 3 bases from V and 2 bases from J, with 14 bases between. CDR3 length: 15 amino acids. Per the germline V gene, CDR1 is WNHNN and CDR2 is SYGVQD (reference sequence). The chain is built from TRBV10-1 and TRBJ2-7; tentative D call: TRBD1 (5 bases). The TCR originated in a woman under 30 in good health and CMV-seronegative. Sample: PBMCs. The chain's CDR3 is CASSELPTGAYEQYF. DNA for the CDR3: TGCGCCAGCAGTGAATTACCCACAGGAGCCTACGAGCAGTACTTC.